The entry below gives a single T cell receptor (beta chain) sequence along with its context. Its specificity is not known. The sample comes from a study of OX40 agonist ivuxolimab in advanced cancers. General study points: Averaging showed that CD8+ T cells had more expanded clones than CD4+ did. Clonal expansion from baseline to week 6 occurred in both CD4+ and CD8+ T cells.

The repertoire was sequenced with immunoSEQ multiplex PCR; TCRdb's copy has only in-frame clones and lacks some. The table has tens of thousands of clones, 81% seen once; the top ten hold roughly 6.5%. CDR1 and CDR2 (germline): MNHNS, SASEGT. V shed 1 base and J shed 0 bases, with 9 bases lying between them. The CDR3 is made up of 15 amino acids. Source: CD4+ or CD8+ T cells sorted from blood, taken in a trial of the OX40 agonist ivuxolimab. This clonotype was obtained from an adult with an advanced solid tumor such as melanoma, head and neck, liver or kidney cancer. This chain connects TRBV6-1 to TRBJ1-2; D uncertain. The CDR3 region has the DNA TGTGCCAGCAGTGAAGGTGGGCCGGCTAACTATGGCTACACCTTC. The encoded protein is CASSEGGPANYGYTF.